This T cell receptor (beta chain) was recovered during a study of OX40 agonist ivuxolimab in advanced cancers. Study-wide context: Three patients responded partially, comprising one with hepatocellular carcinoma and two with cutaneous melanoma.

The CDR3 covers 16 residues. Germline CDR1 and CDR2: SGHRS and YFSETQ. Trimming at V came to 4 bases and at J to 7 bases, leaving 10 bases not matched to a gene. Study results and caveats: Both blood CD4+ and CD8+ T cells showed clonal growth by week 6 at 0.1 to 3.0 mg/kg.

Notes on this clone: Antigen specificity is unknown.

TCRdb keeps only in-frame clones here, not all; method: immunoSEQ multiplex PCR. This sample has fewer than 35,000 clones, with over 85% found just once. Patients were ruled out by autoimmune disease history or systemic immunosuppression. The timepoints at which blood was sampled were baseline, cycle 4 day 1, and cycle 7 day 1. V is TRBV5-1 and J is TRBJ2-2; 10 positions agree with TRBD2. This TCR was sampled from an adult with an advanced solid tumor such as melanoma, head and neck, liver or kidney cancer. Material: CD4+ or CD8+ T cells sorted from blood, obtained in a trial of the OX40 agonist ivuxolimab. The DNA of the CDR3 is TGCGCCAGCAGCCCTAGCGGGAGAATGGGGATCGGGGAGCTGTTTTTT. Amino acids: CASSPSGRMGIGELFF.